Listed below are T cell receptor beta chains from one sample, sequenced in a study of T-cell memory formation after mild COVID-19. Each CDR3 protein gets one entry after TCRdb re-called the 5' RACE reads with MiXCR. The profile covers about 450,000 distinct CDR3 sequences, with under 25% appearing a single time and less than 15% taken by the ten largest. The sample comprised PBMCs or a T cell subset sorted from them (not recorded which). These receptors were obtained from an adult woman who had mild COVID-19 (a few samples of this study predate the infection). Cell type and time point are not known. The CDR3 runs from the conserved cysteine through the conserved F or W. D genes are given only for firm matches. Clone size is not always given. Where it is, it says once, few, many or a class for expanded clones.

j_call: TRBJ1-5
clone_size: .
v_call: TRBV18
d_call: .
cdr3_aa: CASSTQGGRVYQPQHF
cdr3_nt: TGTGCCAGCTCAACTCAAGGCGGTAGGGTTTATCAGCCCCAGCATTTT

j_call: TRBJ2-1
clone_size: few
v_call: TRBV7-9
d_call: TRBD1
cdr3_aa: CASSTDRVSYNEQFF
cdr3_nt: TGTGCCAGCAGCACCGACAGGGTCAGTTACAATGAGCAGTTCTTC

j_call: TRBJ2-1
clone_size: .
v_call: TRBV29-1
d_call: TRBD1
cdr3_aa: CSVELGPGGLRNEQFF
cdr3_nt: TGCAGCGTTGAACTCGGCCCAGGGGGTTTAAGGAATGAGCAGTTCTTC

j_call: TRBJ1-3
clone_size: .
v_call: TRBV4-3
d_call: .
cdr3_aa: CASSSGGLRSGNTIYF
cdr3_nt: TGCGCCAGCAGCTCTGGAGGACTGCGCTCTGGAAACACCATATATTTT

j_call: TRBJ1-5
clone_size: .
v_call: TRBV7-8
d_call: .
cdr3_aa: CASSLATGQPQHF
cdr3_nt: TGTGCCAGCAGCTTAGCGACGGGGCAGCCCCAGCATTTT

j_call: TRBJ2-3
clone_size: few
v_call: TRBV5-1
d_call: TRBD2
cdr3_aa: CASSPGTSIGVTQYF
cdr3_nt: TGCGCCAGCAGCCCCGGGACTAGCATCGGCGTTACGCAGTATTTT

j_call: TRBJ1-1
clone_size: .
v_call: TRBV27
d_call: .
cdr3_aa: CASSFKDNTEAFF
cdr3_nt: TGTGCCAGCAGTTTTAAGGACAACACTGAAGCTTTCTTT

j_call: TRBJ2-6
clone_size: .
v_call: TRBV6-5
d_call: .
cdr3_aa: CASSYGRGGSGANVLTF
cdr3_nt: TGTGCCAGCAGTTACGGCAGGGGCGGATCTGGGGCCAACGTCCTGACTTTC

j_call: TRBJ2-3
clone_size: .
v_call: TRBV12-3/TRBV12-4
d_call: .
cdr3_aa: CASSPGYSTDTQYF
cdr3_nt: TGTGCCAGCAGCCCGGGTTACAGCACAGATACGCAGTATTTT

j_call: TRBJ1-6
clone_size: .
v_call: TRBV2
d_call: .
cdr3_aa: CASSEGWLGENSPLHF
cdr3_nt: TGTGCCAGCAGTGAAGGGTGGTTGGGAGAAAATTCACCCCTCCACTTT

j_call: TRBJ2-2
clone_size: .
v_call: TRBV6-5
d_call: TRBD2
cdr3_aa: CASSYSIPSGNTGELFF
cdr3_nt: TGTGCCAGCAGTTACTCGATCCCTAGCGGTAACACCGGGGAGCTGTTTTTT

j_call: TRBJ2-3
clone_size: .
v_call: TRBV29-1
d_call: TRBD1
cdr3_aa: CSVHQKGAKDTQYF
cdr3_nt: TGCAGCGTCCATCAGAAGGGGGCGAAAGATACGCAGTATTTT

j_call: TRBJ1-1
clone_size: .
v_call: TRBV6-6
d_call: .
cdr3_aa: CASGATDTEAFF
cdr3_nt: TGTGCCAGCGGGGCTACGGACACTGAAGCTTTCTTT

j_call: TRBJ1-3
clone_size: .
v_call: TRBV5-5
d_call: .
cdr3_aa: CASSLHWASGNTIYF
cdr3_nt: TGTGCCAGCAGCCTTCACTGGGCTTCTGGAAACACCATATATTTT

j_call: TRBJ2-1
clone_size: .
v_call: TRBV5-1
d_call: .
cdr3_aa: CASKEGHSYNEQFF
cdr3_nt: TGCGCCAGCAAGGAGGGGCACTCCTACAATGAGCAGTTCTTC

j_call: TRBJ1-3
clone_size: few
v_call: TRBV5-4
d_call: .
cdr3_aa: CASSLAPAMGHTIYF
cdr3_nt: TGTGCCAGCAGCTTGGCCCCGGCGATGGGGCACACCATATATTTT

j_call: TRBJ2-7
clone_size: .
v_call: TRBV15
d_call: TRBD2
cdr3_aa: CATSREREGLYEQYF
cdr3_nt: TGTGCCACCAGCAGAGAGCGGGAGGGCCTCTACGAGCAGTACTTC

j_call: TRBJ2-3
clone_size: few
v_call: TRBV7-8
d_call: .
cdr3_aa: CASSPKGGGGQYF
cdr3_nt: TGTGCCAGCAGCCCTAAGGGGGGGGGTGGGCAGTATTTT

j_call: TRBJ2-5
clone_size: once
v_call: TRBV19
d_call: .
cdr3_aa: CASSIRGTAVETQYF
cdr3_nt: TGTGCCAGTAGTATTAGAGGAACAGCGGTGGAGACCCAGTACTTC

j_call: TRBJ2-5
clone_size: .
v_call: TRBV5-1
d_call: TRBD2
cdr3_aa: CASSFPTSGLETQYF
cdr3_nt: TGCGCCAGCAGCTTCCCGACTAGCGGACTAGAGACCCAGTACTTC

j_call: TRBJ2-1
clone_size: .
v_call: TRBV5-4
d_call: TRBD2
cdr3_aa: CASSSPTSGDTNEQFF
cdr3_nt: TGTGCCAGCAGCTCACCGACTAGCGGGGACACCAATGAGCAGTTCTTC

j_call: TRBJ1-2
clone_size: many
v_call: TRBV2
d_call: .
cdr3_aa: CATNDGGISRWIF
cdr3_nt: TGTGCCACTAACGACGGTGGGATATCTCGGTGGATCTTC

j_call: TRBJ2-1
clone_size: few
v_call: TRBV12-3/TRBV12-4
d_call: .
cdr3_aa: CASRLSGGPYNEQFF
cdr3_nt: TGTGCCAGCAGGCTTAGCGGAGGGCCCTACAATGAGCAGTTCTTC

j_call: TRBJ1-1
clone_size: .
v_call: TRBV3-1
d_call: .
cdr3_aa: CASSQRMWVSEAFF
cdr3_nt: TGTGCCAGCAGCCAACGAATGTGGGTCTCTGAAGCTTTCTTT

j_call: TRBJ2-5
clone_size: .
v_call: TRBV6-5
d_call: .
cdr3_aa: CASSIRLGGETQYF
cdr3_nt: TGTGCCAGCAGTATCCGCCTCGGAGGAGAGACCCAGTACTTC

j_call: TRBJ1-4
clone_size: .
v_call: TRBV18
d_call: .
cdr3_aa: CASSDTGSATNEKLFF
cdr3_nt: TGTGCCAGCTCAGACACAGGGTCGGCAACTAATGAAAAACTGTTTTTT

j_call: TRBJ1-1
clone_size: .
v_call: TRBV7-6
d_call: .
cdr3_aa: CASSLGGSGTNTEAFF
cdr3_nt: TGTGCCAGCAGCTTAGGCGGTTCCGGAACAAACACTGAAGCTTTCTTT

j_call: TRBJ2-3
clone_size: .
v_call: TRBV7-2
d_call: .
cdr3_aa: CASRDNWDAQYF
cdr3_nt: TGTGCCAGCAGGGATAACTGGGACGCGCAGTATTTT

j_call: TRBJ2-7
clone_size: few
v_call: TRBV12-3/TRBV12-4
d_call: .
cdr3_aa: CASSQGIEQYF
cdr3_nt: TGTGCCAGCAGTCAGGGTATCGAGCAGTACTTC

j_call: TRBJ2-1
clone_size: .
v_call: TRBV12-3/TRBV12-4
d_call: TRBD2
cdr3_aa: CASSQGLAGGNDEQFF
cdr3_nt: TGTGCCAGCAGTCAGGGACTAGCGGGGGGAAATGATGAGCAGTTCTTC

j_call: TRBJ2-3
clone_size: .
v_call: TRBV20-1
d_call: .
cdr3_aa: CSARDPLGKTLGDTQYF
cdr3_nt: TGCAGTGCTAGAGATCCCCTGGGGAAGACCCTGGGGGATACGCAGTATTTT

j_call: TRBJ2-3
clone_size: .
v_call: TRBV20-1
d_call: TRBD2
cdr3_aa: CSARLAGRDTQYF
cdr3_nt: TGCAGTGCTAGACTAGCGGGGCGAGATACGCAGTATTTT

j_call: TRBJ2-3
clone_size: many
v_call: TRBV9
d_call: .
cdr3_aa: CASTVTALTDTQYF
cdr3_nt: TGTGCCAGCACGGTAACAGCCCTCACAGATACGCAGTATTTT

j_call: TRBJ2-1
clone_size: .
v_call: TRBV9
d_call: .
cdr3_aa: CASSLSRGGTSSYNEQFF
cdr3_nt: TGTGCCAGCAGCTTATCGCGGGGAGGAACGAGCTCCTACAATGAGCAGTTCTTC

j_call: TRBJ2-5
clone_size: few
v_call: TRBV27
d_call: .
cdr3_aa: CASSFGRGETQYF
cdr3_nt: TGTGCCAGCAGTTTTGGGAGAGGAGAGACCCAGTACTTC

j_call: TRBJ1-5
clone_size: .
v_call: TRBV27
d_call: TRBD1
cdr3_aa: CASSKIGQGDHQPQHF
cdr3_nt: TGTGCCAGCAGCAAGATCGGACAGGGGGACCATCAGCCCCAGCATTTT

j_call: TRBJ2-7
clone_size: .
v_call: TRBV12-3/TRBV12-4
d_call: TRBD2
cdr3_aa: CASSNTGTSGGEEQYF
cdr3_nt: TGTGCCAGCAGTAATACCGGGACTAGCGGGGGAGAGGAGCAGTACTTC

j_call: TRBJ2-3
clone_size: few
v_call: TRBV5-1
d_call: .
cdr3_aa: CASSLGERAITDTQYF
cdr3_nt: TGCGCCAGCAGCTTGGGGGAGCGGGCCATCACAGATACGCAGTATTTT

j_call: TRBJ1-1
clone_size: .
v_call: TRBV12-3/TRBV12-4
d_call: .
cdr3_aa: CASSHTQQFNTEAFF
cdr3_nt: TGTGCCAGCAGTCACACCCAGCAGTTCAACACTGAAGCTTTCTTT

j_call: TRBJ2-1
clone_size: .
v_call: TRBV6-2/TRBV6-3
d_call: .
cdr3_aa: CASSYEVTGVLGSDEQFF
cdr3_nt: TGTGCCAGCAGTTACGAAGTGACGGGAGTCCTAGGGTCCGATGAGCAGTTCTTC

j_call: TRBJ1-6
clone_size: .
v_call: TRBV3-1
d_call: .
cdr3_aa: CASSQDPLPLGPLHF
cdr3_nt: TGTGCCAGCAGCCAAGATCCTCTACCCCTGGGCCCCCTCCACTTT

j_call: TRBJ2-3
clone_size: .
v_call: TRBV4-3
d_call: .
cdr3_aa: CASSQVRGSPDTQYF
cdr3_nt: TGCGCCAGCAGCCAAGTGAGGGGTAGCCCAGATACGCAGTATTTT

j_call: TRBJ1-1
clone_size: .
v_call: TRBV5-1
d_call: TRBD1
cdr3_aa: CASSLLVGRQTGINTEAFF
cdr3_nt: TGCGCCAGCAGCTTGTTGGTAGGAAGACAGACAGGGATCAACACTGAAGCTTTCTTT